Shown below are 9 T cell receptor beta chains from a single sample sequenced in a study of blood T cell repertoires in COVID-19. Sequencing was performed with immunoSEQ multiplex PCR; in TCRdb, only in-frame clones are kept and a portion is missing. The table records 250,000 to 350,000 clones, approximately 91% of them present only once. The sequenced sample consisted of peripheral blood. The receptors were sampled from a young woman with COVID-19, enrolled during active disease.

The rearrangement uses TRBV20-1 and TRBJ2-1, with 8 bases fitting TRBD2. The CDR3 is made up of 11 amino acids. Germline lookup yields CDR1 DFQATT and CDR2 SNEGSKA (reference sequence). Germline trimming cut 3 bases from V and 10 bases from J; bases unmatched to any gene: 2. The CDR3 loop reads CSASGGGEQFF. The CDR3 nucleotides are TGCAGTGCTAGCGGGGGGGGCGAGCAGTTCTTC.

J is TRBJ1-5 and V is TRBV10-2; the D gene is possibly TRBD1 (5 bases). The V gene's germline CDR1 is WSHSY and CDR2 SAAADI. This CDR3 is 15 amino acids long. Trimming took 6 bases from V and 0 from J, leaving 12 bases between them. CDR3 loop: CASRRDRLSNQPQHF. The CDR3 DNA sequence: TGCGCCAGCAGGCGGGACCGACTTAGCAATCAGCCCCAGCATTTT.

The V and J genes are TRBV6-4 and TRBJ1-6; D remains ambiguous. This CDR3 has 13 residues. CDR1 and CDR2 from the germline V gene are MRHNA and SNTAGT. V lost 3 bases, J lost 8 bases, and 8 bases lay in between. In DNA, the CDR3 is TGTGCCAGCAGTGAAGGCCTAGATTCACCCCTCCACTTT. Translating gives CASSEGLDSPLHF.

V and J are TRBV5-4 and TRBJ1-3; D call uncertain. The germline gives CDR1 SGHNT, CDR2 YYREEE (reference sequence). With 5 bases removed from V and 4 bases from J, the gap between germline ends came to 13 bases. The CDR3 extends over 14 amino acids. The CDR3 protein is CASRQRGDGNTIYF. Here the CDR3 DNA reads TGTGCCAGCAGGCAGCGGGGTGACGGAAACACCATATATTTT.

CDR3 region: CSVIGTSGNSYNEQFF. In DNA form, the CDR3 reads TGCAGCGTCATCGGGACTAGCGGGAATTCTTACAATGAGCAGTTCTTC. This chain links TRBV29-1 with TRBJ2-1; TRBD2 aligns across 13 bases. Germline loops: CDR1 SQVTM, CDR2 ANQGSEA. This CDR3 has 16 residues. J lost 4 bases, V lost 6 bases, and 9 bases had no gene match.

This sequence joins TRBV7-2 and TRBJ2-1; 14 positions match TRBD2. The CDR3 is made up of 16 amino acids. Trimming took 1 base from V and 9 from J; bases not matched to a gene: 5. The germline V gene has CDR1 SGHTA and CDR2 FQGNSA. CDR3 in amino acids: CASSLGLAGGLSEQFF. CDR3 bases: TGTGCCAGCAGCTTAGGACTAGCGGGAGGGCTTAGTGAGCAGTTCTTC.

This clone was counted a single time. The V call is TRBV27, the J call TRBJ2-7; D unclear. The CDR3 is 14 residues long. V lost 2 bases, J lost 0 bases, and 8 bases lay in between. CDR1 and CDR2 (germline): MNHEY, SMNVEV (reference sequence). The CDR3 here is CASSLEPDSYEQYF. CDR3 nucleotides: TGTGCCAGCAGTTTAGAGCCCGACTCCTACGAGCAGTACTTC.

This chain uses TRBV27 with TRBJ1-5; weak D call: TRBD1 (5 bases). Germline CDR1 MNHEY, CDR2 SMNVEV (reference sequence). This CDR3 has 16 amino acids. Trimming stripped 6 bases from V and 4 bases from J, with 19 bases between. CDR3 coding DNA: TGTGCCAGCAGGCCCCGGTCAAGGGGAGGAAATCAGCCCCAGCATTTT. Its translation: CASRPRSRGGNQPQHF.

To note about this clone: The germline gene is not matched at one end of the junction; a read error may be the cause. V is TRBV6-2 or TRBV6-3 and J is TRBJ1-5, with TRBD1 matching over 9 bases. CDR1 and CDR2 (germline): MNHEY, SVGEGT. The CDR3 loop spans 15 amino acids. The CDR3 reads CASSNSGTGFQPQHF. The CDR3, as DNA: TGTGCCAGCAGTAACTCCGGGACAGGGTTTCAGCCCCAGCATTTT.